This T cell receptor (beta chain) was found in a study of T-cell memory formation after mild COVID-19. The CDR3 is 13 residues long. V dropped 1 base and J dropped 10; count of bases not matched to a gene: 4. From germline, CDR1 is SNHLY and CDR2 FYNNEI. MiXCR was run by TCRdb on the 5' RACE reads, yielding one entry per CDR3 protein. The profile covers about 260,000 distinct CDR3 sequences, with around 15% appearing a single time and more than 20% taken by the ten largest. The rearrangement joins TRBV2 to TRBJ1-5; TRBD1 aligns across 7 bases. The TCR was taken from a man in his late teens or twenties who had mild COVID-19 (a few samples of this study predate the infection). Cell type and time point are not known. The material sequenced was PBMCs or a T cell subset sorted from them (not recorded which). CDR3 region: CASSEEGGLPQHF. The CDR3 DNA reads TGTGCCAGCAGTGAAGAAGGGGGCCTACCCCAGCATTTT.